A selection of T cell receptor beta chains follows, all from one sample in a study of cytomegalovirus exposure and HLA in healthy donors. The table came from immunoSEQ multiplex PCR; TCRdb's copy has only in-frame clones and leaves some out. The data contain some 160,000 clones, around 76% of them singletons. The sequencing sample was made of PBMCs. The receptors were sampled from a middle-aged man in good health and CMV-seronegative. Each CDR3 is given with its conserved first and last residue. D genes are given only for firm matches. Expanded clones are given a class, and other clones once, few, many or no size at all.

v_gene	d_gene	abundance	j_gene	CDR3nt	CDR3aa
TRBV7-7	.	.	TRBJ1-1	TGTGCCAGCAGCTTAGACCCGGACACTGAAGCTTTCTTT	CASSLDPDTEAFF
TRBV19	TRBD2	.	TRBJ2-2	TGTGCCATTTCCGGGACTAGCGGGAGAAATGCGGACACCGGGGAGCTGTTTTTT	CAISGTSGRNADTGELFF
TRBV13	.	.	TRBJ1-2	TGTGCCAGCAGCCAAGGGTCAGGAGGGGACTATGGCTACACCTTC	CASSQGSGGDYGYTF
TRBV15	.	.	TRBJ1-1	TGTGCCACCAGCAGTGGGCAGCGGGAGGGCTCCACTGAAGCTTTCTTT	CATSSGQREGSTEAFF
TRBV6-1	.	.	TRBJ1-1	TGTGCCGGACGGGGAATGAACACTGAAGCTTTCTTT	CAGRGMNTEAFF
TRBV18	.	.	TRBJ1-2	TGTGCCAGCTCCCCGCTGACAGAAGGTTATGGCTACACCTTC	CASSPLTEGYGYTF
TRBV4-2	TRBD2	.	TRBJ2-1	TGTGCCAGCAGCCAAGCTACTAGCGGTCTTAACAATGAGCAGTTCTTC	CASSQATSGLNNEQFF
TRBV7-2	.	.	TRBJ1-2	TGTGCCAGCAGCTTACACAGCTACACCTTC	CASSLHSYTF
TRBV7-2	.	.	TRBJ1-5	TGTGCCAGCAGCTTAGTACCCGGGGAACAGCCCCAGCATTTT	CASSLVPGEQPQHF
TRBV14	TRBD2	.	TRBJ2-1	TGTGCCAGCAGCCAAGTAACCAGGACTAGCGGGAGGGCCCATCCTAATGAGCAGTTCTTC	CASSQVTRTSGRAHPNEQFF
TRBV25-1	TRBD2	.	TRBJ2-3	TGTGCCAGCAGTGAGTTGGCAGGCCGGGGACTAGCGACAGATACGCAGTATTTT	CASSELAGRGLATDTQYF
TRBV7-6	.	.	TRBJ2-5	TGTGCCAGCAGCTTAGAACTAGCCTTAGAGACCCAGTACTTC	CASSLELALETQYF
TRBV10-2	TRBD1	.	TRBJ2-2	TGCGCCAGCAGTGCGACAGGGGTGGACACCGGGGAGCTGTTTTTT	CASSATGVDTGELFF
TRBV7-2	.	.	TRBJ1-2	TGTGCCAGCAGCTTAAAGGACAGAATTGGCTACACCTTC	CASSLKDRIGYTF
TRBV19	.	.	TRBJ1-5	TGTGCCAGTAGTATAGATCACGGGGGAGGGCAGCCCCAGCATTTT	CASSIDHGGGQPQHF
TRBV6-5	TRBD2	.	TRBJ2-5	TGTGCCAGCAGTTACGGGGTGAGCGGGACGGAGACCCAGTACTTC	CASSYGVSGTETQYF
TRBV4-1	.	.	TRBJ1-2	TGCGCCAGCAGCCAAAGGGGGACGGAGACCTCCTATGGCTACACCTTC	CASSQRGTETSYGYTF
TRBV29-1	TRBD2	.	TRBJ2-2	TGCAGCGCCGCAGGCCTAGCGGGAGTTACGAACACCGGGGAGCTGTTTTTT	CSAAGLAGVTNTGELFF
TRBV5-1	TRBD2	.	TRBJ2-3	TGCGCCAGCACCCGGGACTACACAGATACGCAGTATTTT	CASTRDYTDTQYF
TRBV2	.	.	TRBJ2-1	TGTGCCGCCCGGGACACCTCCTACAATGAGCAGTTCTTC	CAARDTSYNEQFF
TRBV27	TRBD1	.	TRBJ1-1	TGTGCCAGCAGTTTACGGGACAGTGGGCCTACTTTCTTT	CASSLRDSGPTFF
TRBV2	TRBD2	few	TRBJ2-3	TGTGCCAGCAGTGAATATGAGCGGGAGGTGCAGTATTTT	CASSEYEREVQYF
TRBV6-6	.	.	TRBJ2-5	TGTGCCAGCAGTTATACCGGGAATCCCCAAGAGACCCAGTACTTC	CASSYTGNPQETQYF
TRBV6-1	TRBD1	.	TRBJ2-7	TGTGCCAGCAGTGCCTACAGGGGGCTCTACGAGCAGTACTTC	CASSAYRGLYEQYF
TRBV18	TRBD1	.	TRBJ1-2	TGTGCCAGCTCACCCTCCCAGGGGGCGCGAGGCTACACCTTC	CASSPSQGARGYTF
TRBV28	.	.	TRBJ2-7	TGTGCCAGCAGATCTAACTCCTACGAGCAGTACTTC	CASRSNSYEQYF
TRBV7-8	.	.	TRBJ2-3	TGTGCCAGCAGCTTAAGGGAGGCTGGCACAGATACGCAGTATTTT	CASSLREAGTDTQYF
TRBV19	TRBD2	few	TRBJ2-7	TGTGCCAGTACAGCCATAGCGGGAACCTACGAGCAGTACTTC	CASTAIAGTYEQYF
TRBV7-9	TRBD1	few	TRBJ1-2	TGTGCCAGCAGCTTGTTCGACAGGGGGCGGGATGGCTACACCTTC	CASSLFDRGRDGYTF
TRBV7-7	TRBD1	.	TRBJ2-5	TGTGCCAGCAGCTCGGGGACAGGTCAAGAGACCCAGTACTTC	CASSSGTGQETQYF
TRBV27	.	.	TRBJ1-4	TGTGCCAGCAGTTTACTCTCCGGGGATCAAGAAGAAAAACTGTTTTTT	CASSLLSGDQEEKLFF
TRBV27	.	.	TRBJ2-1	TGTGCCAGCAGTTTAATCCCCCTAGGCTACAATGAGCAGTTCTTC	CASSLIPLGYNEQFF
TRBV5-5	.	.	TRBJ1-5	TGTGCCAGCAGCTTGCTTCTTTGGACAGATAGCAATCAGCCCCAGCATTTT	CASSLLLWTDSNQPQHF
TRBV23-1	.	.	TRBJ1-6	TGCGCCAGCACCCGGACAGACGAGTCACCCCTCCACTTT	CASTRTDESPLHF
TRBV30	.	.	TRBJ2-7	TGTGCCTGGAGTGTACTAGTGGGGCAGTACTTC	CAWSVLVGQYF
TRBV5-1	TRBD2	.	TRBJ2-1	TGCGCCAGCAGCTTGGGAGTGGCGGGAGCCTTCTACAATGAGCAGTTCTTC	CASSLGVAGAFYNEQFF
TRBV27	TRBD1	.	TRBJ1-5	TGTGCCAGCAGTTTACAGGGGGATCAGCCCCAGCATTTT	CASSLQGDQPQHF
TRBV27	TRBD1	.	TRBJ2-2	TGTGCCAGCAGTTCCCCAGGGGGCGGTTTCACCGGGGAGCTGTTTTTT	CASSSPGGGFTGELFF
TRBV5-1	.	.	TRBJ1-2	TGCGCCAGCAGCTTGAACACAGGCTATGGCTACACCTTC	CASSLNTGYGYTF
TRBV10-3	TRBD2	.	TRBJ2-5	TGTGCCATCAGCCCGACTAGCGGGGTCCAAGAGACCCAGTACTTC	CAISPTSGVQETQYF
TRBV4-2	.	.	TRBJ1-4	TGTGCCAGCAGCCAAGAAGCGGCCCGGGGAAGTGGTGAAAAACTGTTTTTT	CASSQEAARGSGEKLFF
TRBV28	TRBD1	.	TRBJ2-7	TGTGCCAGCAGCCCAGGACAGGCGGGCGAGCAGTACTTC	CASSPGQAGEQYF
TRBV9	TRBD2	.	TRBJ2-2	TGTGCCAGCAGCCCAAGGACTAGCACCGGGGAGCTGTTTTTT	CASSPRTSTGELFF
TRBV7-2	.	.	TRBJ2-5	TGTGCCAGCAGCTTAGTAAATAGCAAAGAGACCCAGTACTTC	CASSLVNSKETQYF
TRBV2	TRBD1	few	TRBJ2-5	TGTGCCAGCAGTGACCGGGGACAGATACAAGAGACCCAGTACTTC	CASSDRGQIQETQYF
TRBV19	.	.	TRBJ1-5	TGTGCCAGTAGTATAAAACAGGGATTCAATCAGCCCCAGCATTTT	CASSIKQGFNQPQHF
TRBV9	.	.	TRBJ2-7	TGTGCCAGCAGCGTAGACAGGGCCTCCTACGAGCAGTACTTC	CASSVDRASYEQYF
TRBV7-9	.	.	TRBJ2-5	TGTGCCAGCAGAGGGGTAGTATTTGAGACCCAGTACTTC	CASRGVVFETQYF
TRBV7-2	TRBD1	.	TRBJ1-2	TGTGCCAGCAGCTTAAGAACAGGGGGCGAACGGGGCTACACCTTC	CASSLRTGGERGYTF
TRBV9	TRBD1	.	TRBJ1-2	TGTGCCAGCAGGGGACAGGGCGGTGGCTACACCTTC	CASRGQGGGYTF
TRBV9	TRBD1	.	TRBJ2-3	TGTGCCAGCAGCATAAGACAGGGGGCGTTTGCAGATACGCAGTATTTT	CASSIRQGAFADTQYF
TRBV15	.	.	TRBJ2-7	TGTGCCACCAGCAGACAGGCTAGCACGAGCTCCTACGAGCAGTACTTC	CATSRQASTSSYEQYF
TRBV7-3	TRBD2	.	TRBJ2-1	TGTGCCAGCAGCCCCTATAGCGGGAGTTCCTACAATGAGCAGTTCTTC	CASSPYSGSSYNEQFF
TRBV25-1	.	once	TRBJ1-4	TGTGCCAGCAGTGAGAACAGGGTCGGGGAAAAACTGTTTTTT	CASSENRVGEKLFF
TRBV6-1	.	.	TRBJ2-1	TGTGCCAGCAGTGGGGACACACCGACTGACTACAATGAGCAGTTCTTC	CASSGDTPTDYNEQFF